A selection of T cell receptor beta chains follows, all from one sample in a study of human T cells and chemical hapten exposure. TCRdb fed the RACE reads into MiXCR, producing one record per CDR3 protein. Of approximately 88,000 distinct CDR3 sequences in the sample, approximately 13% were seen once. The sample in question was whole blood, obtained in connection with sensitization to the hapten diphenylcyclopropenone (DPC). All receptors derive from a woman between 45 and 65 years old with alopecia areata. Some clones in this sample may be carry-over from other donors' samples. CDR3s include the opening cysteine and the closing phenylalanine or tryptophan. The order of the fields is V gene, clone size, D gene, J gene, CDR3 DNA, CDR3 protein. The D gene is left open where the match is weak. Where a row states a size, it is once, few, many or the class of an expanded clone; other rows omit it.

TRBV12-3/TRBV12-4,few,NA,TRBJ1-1,TGTGCCAGCAGTTTCCAGGGAAAGAACACTGAAGCTTTCTTT,CASSFQGKNTEAFF
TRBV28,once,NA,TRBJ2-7,TGTGCCAGCAGTGGGGCCGGGCTTCCCTACGAGCAGTACTTC,CASSGAGLPYEQYF
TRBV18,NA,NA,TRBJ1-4,TGTGCCAGCTCACCTAATCCCCCAGGAGCCGATGAAAAACTGTTTTTT,CASSPNPPGADEKLFF
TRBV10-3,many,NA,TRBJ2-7,TGTGCCATCAGAGACAGCCTCCGGAACGAGCAGTACTTC,CAIRDSLRNEQYF
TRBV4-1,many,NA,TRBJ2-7,TGCGCCAGCAGCCCAAGGGCTAGCGCCCACGAGCAGTACTTC,CASSPRASAHEQYF
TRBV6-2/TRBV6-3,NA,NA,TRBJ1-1,TGTGCCAGCAGTTACCTCCAGGGCGAGGCTTTCTTT,CASSYLQGEAFF
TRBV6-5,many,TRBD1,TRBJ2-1,TGTGCCAGCAGTTACGTGGGACAGGGTGTCGATGAGCAGTTCTTC,CASSYVGQGVDEQFF
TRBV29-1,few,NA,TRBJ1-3,TGCAGCGTTCAGAGCTCTGGAAACACCATATATTTT,CSVQSSGNTIYF
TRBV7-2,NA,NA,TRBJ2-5,TGTGCCAGCACCTTACCGACGGGGGTTCAAGAGACCCAGTACTTC,CASTLPTGVQETQYF
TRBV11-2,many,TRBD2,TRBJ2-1,TGTGCCAGCAGCCCGGGACTAGCGGGAGTGAATGAGCAGTTCTTC,CASSPGLAGVNEQFF
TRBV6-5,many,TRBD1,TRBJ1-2,TGTGCCAGCAGTCAAGGGACAGGATCTAACTATGGCTACACCTTC,CASSQGTGSNYGYTF
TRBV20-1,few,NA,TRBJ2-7,TGCAGTGCTAGGAGGCTAGCGAGCTCCTACGAGCAGTACTTC,CSARRLASSYEQYF
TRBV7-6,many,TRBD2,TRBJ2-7,TGTGCCAGCAGCCCCTCTGGCGGGAGAACCTACGAGCAGTACTTC,CASSPSGGRTYEQYF
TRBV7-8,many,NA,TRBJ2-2,TGTGCCAGCAGCTTAGACGGGATTCGCACCGGGGAGCTGTTTTTT,CASSLDGIRTGELFF
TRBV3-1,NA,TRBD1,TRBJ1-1,TGTGCCAGCAGCCATTTGGGACAGGGTGGGACTGAAGCTTTCTTT,CASSHLGQGGTEAFF
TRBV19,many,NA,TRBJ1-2,TGTGCCAGTAGCCCACCGGGACGGCTACTATTTAACTATGGCTACACCTTC,CASSPPGRLLFNYGYTF
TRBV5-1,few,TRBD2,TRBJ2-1,TGCGCCAGCAGCCCACTACTAGCGGGAGTTAGCTCCTACAATGAGCAGTTCTTC,CASSPLLAGVSSYNEQFF
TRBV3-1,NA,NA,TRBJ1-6,TGTGCCAGCAGCCAAGCAGGGTTACCTGTGGATTCGTCCCTCCACTTT,CASSQAGLPVDSSLHF
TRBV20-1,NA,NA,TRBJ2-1,TGCAGTGCTTGGAGCAATGAGCAGTTCTTC,CSAWSNEQFF
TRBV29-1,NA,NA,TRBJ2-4,TGCAGCGTTAGAAGTTTAACAGGCGACGTTCAGTACTTC,CSVRSLTGDVQYF
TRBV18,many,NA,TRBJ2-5,TGTGCCAGCTCACCTTTGAAGAGGGAAGAGACCCAGTACTTC,CASSPLKREETQYF
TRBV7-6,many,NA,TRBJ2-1,TGTGCCAGCAGCTTAGCGGTTGGGTACAATGAGCAGTTCTTC,CASSLAVGYNEQFF
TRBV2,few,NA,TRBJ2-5,TGTGCCAGCAGTGTTCTGGCCCAGTACTTC,CASSVLAQYF
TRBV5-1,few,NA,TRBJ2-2,TGCGCCAGCAGCGTGGACCCGAACACCGGGGAGCTGTTTTTT,CASSVDPNTGELFF
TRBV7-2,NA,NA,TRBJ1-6,TGTGCCAGCAGCCCCCGACAGCCCAGGTCACCCCTCCACTTT,CASSPRQPRSPLHF
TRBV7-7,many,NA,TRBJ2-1,TGTGCCAGCAGCTTACCAAGGGGACAAGTCCCCTACAATGAGCAGTTCTTC,CASSLPRGQVPYNEQFF
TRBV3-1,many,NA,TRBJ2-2,TGTGCCAGCAGCCACGGGGCGGGCACCGGGGAGCTGTTTTTT,CASSHGAGTGELFF
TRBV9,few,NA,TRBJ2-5,TGTGCCAGCAGCGTAGGCGTCCTCCGCCAAGAGACCCAGTACTTC,CASSVGVLRQETQYF
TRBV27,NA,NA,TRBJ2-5,TGTGCCAGCGGCTTCAGGGAGGATAAAGAGACCCAGTACTTC,CASGFREDKETQYF
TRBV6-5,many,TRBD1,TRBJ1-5,TGTGCCAGCAGTTACCACTCGGGGACAGGGATTCAGCCCCAGCATTTT,CASSYHSGTGIQPQHF
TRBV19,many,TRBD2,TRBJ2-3,TGTGCCACTTCGTCGGGAGGGAGCACAGATACGCAGTATTTT,CATSSGGSTDTQYF
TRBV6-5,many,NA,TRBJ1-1,TGTGCCGAACCCACGGATTTCCCGAACACTGAAGCTTTCTTT,CAEPTDFPNTEAFF
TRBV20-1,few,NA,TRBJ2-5,TGCAGTGCCATAACTCACCGGGACTTCCAAGAGACCCAGTACTTC,CSAITHRDFQETQYF
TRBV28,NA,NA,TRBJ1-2,TGTGCCAGCAGTTCAGTTCAGATTCCAGGCTACACCTTC,CASSSVQIPGYTF
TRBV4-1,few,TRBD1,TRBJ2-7,TGCGCCAGCAGCCATTTTACAGGGGACGACGAGCAGTACTTC,CASSHFTGDDEQYF
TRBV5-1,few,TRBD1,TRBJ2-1,TGCGCCAGCAGGCAGGGCGGGGACAGGCCGCCCTCCTACAATGAGCAGTTCTTC,CASRQGGDRPPSYNEQFF
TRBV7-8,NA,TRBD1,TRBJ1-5,TGTGCCAGCAGCCCGAGACAGGGTCAAAGCAATCAGCCCCAGCATTTT,CASSPRQGQSNQPQHF
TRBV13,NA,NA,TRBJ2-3,TGTGCCAGCAGCTTAGGCCTAGATACGCAGTATTTT,CASSLGLDTQYF
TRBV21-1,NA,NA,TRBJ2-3,TGTGCCAGCAGCGAGGGACTGGACTTCACAGATACGCAGTATTTT,CASSEGLDFTDTQYF
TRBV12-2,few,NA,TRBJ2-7,TGTGCAAGTCGCTTAGCCCGACTAGCGGCCTTCTACGAGCAGTACTTC,CASRLARLAAFYEQYF
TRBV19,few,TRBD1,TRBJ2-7,TGTGCCAGTAGTGGACCGGGACAGGGGGCGGTCGAGCAGTACTTC,CASSGPGQGAVEQYF
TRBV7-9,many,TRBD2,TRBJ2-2,TGTGCCAGCAGCTTACCACTAGCGGGAGGATCGATCGCCGGGGAGCTGTTTTTT,CASSLPLAGGSIAGELFF
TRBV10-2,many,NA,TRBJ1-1,TGCGCCAGCAGTGAGTGGGGGACTGAAGCTTTCTTT,CASSEWGTEAFF
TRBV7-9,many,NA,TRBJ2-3,TGTGCCAGCAGGACCAAGGAGCATTCAGCAGATACGCAGTATTTT,CASRTKEHSADTQYF
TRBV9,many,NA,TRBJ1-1,TGTGCCAGCAGCGTAGCTACTCAACAGGCCCTCACTGAAGCTTTCTTT,CASSVATQQALTEAFF
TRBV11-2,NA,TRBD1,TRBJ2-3,TGTGCCAGCAGCGCCAATTGGGACAGGGCGGTCACAGATACGCAGTATTTT,CASSANWDRAVTDTQYF
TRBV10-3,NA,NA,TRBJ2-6,TGTGCCATCAGTGGACACAGCTCTGGGGCCAACGTCCTGACTTTC,CAISGHSSGANVLTF
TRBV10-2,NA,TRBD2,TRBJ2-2,TGCGCCGCCCTAGCGGGAGCCACCGGGGAGCTGTTTTTT,CAALAGATGELFF
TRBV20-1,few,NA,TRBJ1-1,TGCAGTGCTAGAGCTCCCGAGAGGGGTGAAGCTTTCTTT,CSARAPERGEAFF